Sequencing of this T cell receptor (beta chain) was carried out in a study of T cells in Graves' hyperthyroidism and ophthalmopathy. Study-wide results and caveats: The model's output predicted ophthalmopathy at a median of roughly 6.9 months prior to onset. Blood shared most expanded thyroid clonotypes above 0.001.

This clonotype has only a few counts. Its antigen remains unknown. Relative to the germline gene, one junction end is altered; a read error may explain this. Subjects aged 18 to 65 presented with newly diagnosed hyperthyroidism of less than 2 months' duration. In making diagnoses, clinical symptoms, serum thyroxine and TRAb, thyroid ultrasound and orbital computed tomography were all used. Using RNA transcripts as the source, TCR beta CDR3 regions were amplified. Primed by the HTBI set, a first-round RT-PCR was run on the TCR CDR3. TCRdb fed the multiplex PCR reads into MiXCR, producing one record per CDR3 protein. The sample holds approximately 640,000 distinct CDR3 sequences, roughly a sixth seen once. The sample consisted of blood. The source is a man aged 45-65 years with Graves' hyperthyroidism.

The CDR3 DNA sequence: TGTGCCAGCAACTTAGGCGCGGGGTACACTGAAGCTTTCTTT. It encodes CASNLGAGYTEAFF. V usage is TRBV7-9 and J usage is TRBJ1-1; D is ambiguous. CDR3 length equals 14 residues. The V gene's germline CDR1 is SEHNR and CDR2 FQNEAQ (reference sequence). The full variable domain, rest sourced from reference TRBV7-9 and TRBJ1-1, is DTGVSQNPRHKITKRGQNVTFRCDPISEHNRLYWYRQTLGQGPEFLTYFQNEAQLEKSRLLSDRFSAERPKGSFSTLEIQRTEQGDSAMYLCASNLGAGYTEAFFGQGTRLTVV.